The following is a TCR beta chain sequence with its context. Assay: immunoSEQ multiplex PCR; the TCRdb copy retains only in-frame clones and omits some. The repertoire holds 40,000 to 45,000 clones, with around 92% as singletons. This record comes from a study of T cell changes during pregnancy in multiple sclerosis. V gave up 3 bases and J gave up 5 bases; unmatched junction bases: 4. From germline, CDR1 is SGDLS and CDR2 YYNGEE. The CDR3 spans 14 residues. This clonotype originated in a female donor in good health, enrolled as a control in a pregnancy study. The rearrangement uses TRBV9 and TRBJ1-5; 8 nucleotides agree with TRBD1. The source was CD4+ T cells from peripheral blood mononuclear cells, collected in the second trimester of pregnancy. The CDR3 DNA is TGTGCCAGCAGCGCAAACAGGGGGGATCAGCCCCAGCATTTT. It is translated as CASSANRGDQPQHF. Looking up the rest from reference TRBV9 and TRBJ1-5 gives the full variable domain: DSGVTQTPKHLITATGQRVTLRCSPRSGDLSVYWYQQSLDQGLQFLIQYYNGEERAKGNILERFSAQQFPDLHSELNLSSLELGDSALYFCASSANRGDQPQHFGDGTRLSIL.